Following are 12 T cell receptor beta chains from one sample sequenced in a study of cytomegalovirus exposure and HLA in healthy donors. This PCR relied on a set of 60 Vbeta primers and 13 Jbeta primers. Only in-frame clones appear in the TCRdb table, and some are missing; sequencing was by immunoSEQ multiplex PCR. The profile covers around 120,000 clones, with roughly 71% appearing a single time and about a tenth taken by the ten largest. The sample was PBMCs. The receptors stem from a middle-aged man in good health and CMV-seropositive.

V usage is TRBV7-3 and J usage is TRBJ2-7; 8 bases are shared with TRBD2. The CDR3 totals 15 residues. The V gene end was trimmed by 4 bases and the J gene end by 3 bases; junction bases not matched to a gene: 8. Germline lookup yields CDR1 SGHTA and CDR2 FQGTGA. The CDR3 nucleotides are TGTGCCAGCAGCTCCCCTGAAGCGGGAGTCTACGAGCAGTACTTC. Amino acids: CASSSPEAGVYEQYF.

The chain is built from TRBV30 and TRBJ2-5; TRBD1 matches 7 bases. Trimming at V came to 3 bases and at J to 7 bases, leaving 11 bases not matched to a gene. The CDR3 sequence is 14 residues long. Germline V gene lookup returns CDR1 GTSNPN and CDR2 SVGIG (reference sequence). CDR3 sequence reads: CAWRRVGGEVTQYF. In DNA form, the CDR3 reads TGTGCCTGGAGAAGGGTAGGGGGCGAGGTGACCCAGTACTTC.

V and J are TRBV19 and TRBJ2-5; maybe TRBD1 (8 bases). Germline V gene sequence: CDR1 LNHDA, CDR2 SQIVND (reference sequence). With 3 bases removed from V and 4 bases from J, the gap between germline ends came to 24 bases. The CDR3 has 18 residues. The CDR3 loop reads CASSIFHIRQGRAETQYF. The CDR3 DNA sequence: TGTGCCAGTAGTATCTTCCATATAAGACAGGGGAGGGCAGAGACCCAGTACTTC.

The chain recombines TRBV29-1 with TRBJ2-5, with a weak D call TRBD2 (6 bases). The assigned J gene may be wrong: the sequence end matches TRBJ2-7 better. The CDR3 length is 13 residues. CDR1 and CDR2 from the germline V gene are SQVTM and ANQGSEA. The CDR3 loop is CSVVLGTGDEQYF. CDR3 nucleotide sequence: TGCAGCGTTGTCCTTGGGACGGGGGACGAGCAGTACTTC.

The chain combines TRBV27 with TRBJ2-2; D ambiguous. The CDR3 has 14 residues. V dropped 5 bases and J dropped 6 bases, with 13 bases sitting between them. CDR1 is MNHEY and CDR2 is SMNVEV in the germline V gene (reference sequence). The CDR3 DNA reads TGTGCCAGCAGTCGACCCGGGTGGGCCGGGGAGCTGTTTTTT. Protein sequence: CASSRPGWAGELFF.

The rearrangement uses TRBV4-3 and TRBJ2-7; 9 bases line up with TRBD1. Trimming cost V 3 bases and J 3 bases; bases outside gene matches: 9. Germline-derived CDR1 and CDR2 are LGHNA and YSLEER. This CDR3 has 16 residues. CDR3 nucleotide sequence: TGCGCCAGCAGCCAGGGCACCGGGACAGGGCTCTACGAGCAGTACTTC. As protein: CASSQGTGTGLYEQYF.

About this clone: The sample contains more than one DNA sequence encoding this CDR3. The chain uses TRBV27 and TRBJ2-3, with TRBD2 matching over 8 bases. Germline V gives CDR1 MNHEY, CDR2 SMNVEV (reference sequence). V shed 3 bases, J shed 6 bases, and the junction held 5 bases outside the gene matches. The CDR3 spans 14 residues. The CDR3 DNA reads TGTGCCAGCAGTTTCGCGGGAGGTTCTGATACGCAGTATTTT. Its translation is CASSFAGGSDTQYF.

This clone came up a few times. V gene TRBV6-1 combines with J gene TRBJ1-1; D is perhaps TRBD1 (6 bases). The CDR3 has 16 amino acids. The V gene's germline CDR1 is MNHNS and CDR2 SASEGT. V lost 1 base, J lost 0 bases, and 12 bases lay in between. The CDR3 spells CASSEGGGLMNTEAFF. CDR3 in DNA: TGTGCCAGCAGTGAAGGGGGGGGCCTTATGAACACTGAAGCTTTCTTT.

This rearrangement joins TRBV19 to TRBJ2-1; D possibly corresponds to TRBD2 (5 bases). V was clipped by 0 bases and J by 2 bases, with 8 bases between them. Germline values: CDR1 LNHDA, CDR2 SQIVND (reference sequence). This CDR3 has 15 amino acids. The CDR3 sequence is CASSIEVSAYNEQFF. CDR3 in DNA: TGTGCCAGTAGTATAGAGGTTAGCGCCTACAATGAGCAGTTCTTC.

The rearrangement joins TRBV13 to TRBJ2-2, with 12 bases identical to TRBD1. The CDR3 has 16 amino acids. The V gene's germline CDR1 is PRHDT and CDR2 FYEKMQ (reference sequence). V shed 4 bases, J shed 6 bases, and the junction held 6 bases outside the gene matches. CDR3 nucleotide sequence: TGTGCCAGCAGCTCCCGGGACAGGGGGCAGGCCGGGGAGCTGTTTTTT. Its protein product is CASSSRDRGQAGELFF.

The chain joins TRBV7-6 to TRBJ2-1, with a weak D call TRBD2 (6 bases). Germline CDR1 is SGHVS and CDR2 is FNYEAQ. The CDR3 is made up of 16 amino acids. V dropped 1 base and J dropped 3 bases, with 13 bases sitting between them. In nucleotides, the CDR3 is TGTGCCAGCAGCTTAGGGGCGGGGTCCGTCTACAATGAGCAGTTCTTC. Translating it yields CASSLGAGSVYNEQFF.

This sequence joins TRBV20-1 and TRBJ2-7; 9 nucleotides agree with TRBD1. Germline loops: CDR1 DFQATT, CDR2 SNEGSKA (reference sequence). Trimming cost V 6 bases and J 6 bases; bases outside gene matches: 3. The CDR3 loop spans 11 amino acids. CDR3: CSAGTGREQYV. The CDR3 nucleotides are TGCAGTGCCGGGACAGGGCGCGAGCAGTACGTC.